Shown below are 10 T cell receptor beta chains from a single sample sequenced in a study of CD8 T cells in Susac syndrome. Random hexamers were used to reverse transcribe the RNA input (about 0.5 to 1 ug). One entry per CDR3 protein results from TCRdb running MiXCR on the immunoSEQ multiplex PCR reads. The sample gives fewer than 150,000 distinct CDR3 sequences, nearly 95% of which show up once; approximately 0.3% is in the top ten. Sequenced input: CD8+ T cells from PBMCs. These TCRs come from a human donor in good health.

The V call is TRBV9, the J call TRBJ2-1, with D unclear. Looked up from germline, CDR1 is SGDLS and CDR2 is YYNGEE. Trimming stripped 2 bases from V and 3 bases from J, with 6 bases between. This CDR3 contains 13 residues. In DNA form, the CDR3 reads TGTGCCAGCAGCGTTGGGATCTACAATGAGCAGTTCTTC. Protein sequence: CASSVGIYNEQFF. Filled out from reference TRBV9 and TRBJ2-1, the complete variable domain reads DSGVTQTPKHLITATGQRVTLRCSPRSGDLSVYWYQQSLDQGLQFLIQYYNGEERAKGNILERFSAQQFPDLHSELNLSSLELGDSALYFCASSVGIYNEQFFGPGTRLTVL.

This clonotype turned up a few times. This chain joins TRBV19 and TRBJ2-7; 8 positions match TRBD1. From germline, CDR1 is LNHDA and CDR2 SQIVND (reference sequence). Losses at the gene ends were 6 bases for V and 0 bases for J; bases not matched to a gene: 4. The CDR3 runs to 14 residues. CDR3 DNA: TGTGCCAGTAGCCCAGGGGGCCCCTCCTACGAGCAGTACTTC. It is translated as CASSPGGPSYEQYF. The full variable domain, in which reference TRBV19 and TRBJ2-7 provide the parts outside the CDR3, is DGGITQSPKYLFRKEGQNVTLSCEQNLNHDAMYWYRQDPGQGLRLIYYSQIVNDFQKGDIAEGYSVSREKKESFPLTVTSAQKNPTAFYLCASSPGGPSYEQYFGPGTRLTVT.

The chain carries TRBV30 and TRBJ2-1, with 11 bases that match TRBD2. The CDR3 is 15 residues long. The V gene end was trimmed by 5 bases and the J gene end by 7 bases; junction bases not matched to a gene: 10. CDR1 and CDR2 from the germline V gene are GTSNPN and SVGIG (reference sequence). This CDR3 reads CAWDLLAGDQNEQFF. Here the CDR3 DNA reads TGTGCCTGGGATTTACTAGCGGGAGATCAAAATGAGCAGTTCTTC.

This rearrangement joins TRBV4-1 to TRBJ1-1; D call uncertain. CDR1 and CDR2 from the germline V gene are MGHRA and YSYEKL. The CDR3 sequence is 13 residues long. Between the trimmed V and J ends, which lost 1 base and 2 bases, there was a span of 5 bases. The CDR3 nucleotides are TGCGCCAGCAGCCAAGTAGCCAACACTGAAGCTTTCTTT. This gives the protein CASSQVANTEAFF.

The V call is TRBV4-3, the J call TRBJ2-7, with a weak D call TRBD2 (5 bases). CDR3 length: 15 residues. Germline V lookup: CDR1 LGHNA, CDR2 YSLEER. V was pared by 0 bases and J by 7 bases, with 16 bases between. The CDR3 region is CASSQDIGWTYEQYF. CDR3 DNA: TGCGCCAGCAGCCAAGATATAGGGTGGACTTATGAGCAGTACTTC.

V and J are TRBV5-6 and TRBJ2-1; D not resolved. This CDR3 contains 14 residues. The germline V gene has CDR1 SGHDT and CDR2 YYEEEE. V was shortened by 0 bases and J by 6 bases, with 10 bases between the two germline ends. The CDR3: CASSLVFMGNEQFF. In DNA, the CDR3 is TGTGCCAGCAGCTTGGTCTTTATGGGCAATGAGCAGTTCTTC.

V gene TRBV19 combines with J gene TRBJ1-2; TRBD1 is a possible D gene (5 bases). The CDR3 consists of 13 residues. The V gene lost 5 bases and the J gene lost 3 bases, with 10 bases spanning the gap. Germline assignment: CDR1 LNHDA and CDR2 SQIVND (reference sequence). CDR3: CASSDSLYYGYTF. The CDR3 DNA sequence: TGTGCCAGTAGTGACAGCCTATACTATGGCTACACCTTC.

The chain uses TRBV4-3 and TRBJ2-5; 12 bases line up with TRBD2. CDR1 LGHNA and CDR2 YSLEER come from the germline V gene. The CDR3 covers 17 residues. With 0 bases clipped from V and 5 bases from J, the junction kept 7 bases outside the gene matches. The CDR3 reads CASSQDTGLAGRETQYF. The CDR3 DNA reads TGCGCCAGCAGCCAAGATACTGGACTAGCGGGACGGGAGACCCAGTACTTC.

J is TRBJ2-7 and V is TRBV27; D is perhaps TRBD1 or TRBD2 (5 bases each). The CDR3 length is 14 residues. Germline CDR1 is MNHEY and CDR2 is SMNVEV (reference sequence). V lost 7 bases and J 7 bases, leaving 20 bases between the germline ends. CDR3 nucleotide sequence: TGTGCCAGCACCTTTATGAGGGGTGCGAGTGAGCAGTACTTC. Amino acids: CASTFMRGASEQYF.

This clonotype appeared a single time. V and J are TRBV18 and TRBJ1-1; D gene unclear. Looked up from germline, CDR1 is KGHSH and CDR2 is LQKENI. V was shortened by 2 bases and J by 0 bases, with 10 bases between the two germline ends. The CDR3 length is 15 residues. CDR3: CASSPIPGMNTEAFF. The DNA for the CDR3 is TGTGCCAGCTCACCAATCCCAGGCATGAACACTGAAGCTTTCTTT.